This TCR beta chain was found in a study of CD8+ T cells in alopecia areata. Per germline, CDR1 LGHNA and CDR2 YNLKQL (reference sequence). The CDR3 spans 15 residues. A panel of CD4, CD8alpha, NKG2D, NKG2ACE and other markers served to sort pooled cutaneous lymph node cells. In each case, RNA was isolated and then reverse transcribed into cDNA as the sequencing template. Profiling relied on immunoSEQ multiplex PCR, and the TCRdb table lists in-frame clones only, not all of them. This sample carries about 270,000 clones, none of them present only once. To note about this clone: Gene names denote mouse genes. The read ends 4 residues early relative to the CDR3; the germline J gene fills the gap. Other DNA sequences in this specimen translate into the identical CDR3.

The chain uses TRBV5 and TRBJ2-5; 10 positions match TRBD2. This TCR was sampled from a C3H/HeJ mouse with alopecia areata. This strain has MHC haplotype H2-k. Sequenced input: CD4+ T cells sorted from a lymph node. The CDR3 reads CASSQEGTGVDTQYF. The covered CDR3 bases are TGTGCCAGCAGCCAAGAGGGGACTGGGGTGGAC.